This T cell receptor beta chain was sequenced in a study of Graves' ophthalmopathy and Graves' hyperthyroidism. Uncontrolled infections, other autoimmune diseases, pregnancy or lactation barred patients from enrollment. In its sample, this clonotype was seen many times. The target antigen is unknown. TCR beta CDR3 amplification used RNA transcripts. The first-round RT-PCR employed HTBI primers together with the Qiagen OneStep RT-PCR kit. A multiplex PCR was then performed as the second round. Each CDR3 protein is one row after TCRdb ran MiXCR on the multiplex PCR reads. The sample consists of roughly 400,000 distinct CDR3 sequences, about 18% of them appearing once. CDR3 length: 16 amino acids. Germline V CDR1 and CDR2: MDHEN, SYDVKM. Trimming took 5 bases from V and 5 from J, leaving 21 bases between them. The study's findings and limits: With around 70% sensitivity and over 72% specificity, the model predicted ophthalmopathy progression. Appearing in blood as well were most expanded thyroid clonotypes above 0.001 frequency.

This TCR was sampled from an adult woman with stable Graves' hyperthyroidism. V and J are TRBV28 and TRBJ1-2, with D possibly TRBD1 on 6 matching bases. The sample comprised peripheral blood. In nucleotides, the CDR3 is TGTGCCAGCAGTCCTCGTTTTGCGGGGGGCCATTATGGCTACACCTTC. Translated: CASSPRFAGGHYGYTF.